Listed here is a single TCR beta chain. Its antigen is not identified. This sample was taken from a study of cytomegalovirus exposure and HLA in healthy donors. Study overall: A preliminary data release comprised around 85 million unique TCRs obtained from HLA-typed donors.

The PCR made use of 60 Vbeta and 13 Jbeta primers. Profiled with immunoSEQ multiplex PCR; TCRdb holds only in-frame clones, not every one. In the table there are about 120,000 clones, around three quarters of which are singletons. Points from the study as a whole: According to an earlier analysis, most TCR beta V segments yielded productive rearrangements about 90% or about 30% of the time. In a later analysis, TCR beta V- and J-gene trimming was associated with a missense DCLRE1C variant. The study listed approximately 160 cytomegalovirus-associated TCR beta chains.

CDR1 SGHAT and CDR2 FQNNGV come from the germline V gene. This CDR3 is built from 15 residues. With 4 bases removed from V and 1 base from J, the gap between germline ends came to 13 bases. This chain links TRBV11-2 with TRBJ1-1, with D uncertain. The sequence was collected from a man in his fifties or sixties in good health and CMV-seropositive. Material for sequencing was PBMCs. CDR3 region: CASSYVLGENTEAFF. CDR3 in DNA: TGTGCCAGCAGCTACGTCCTCGGTGAGAACACTGAAGCTTTCTTT.